The rows below give T cell receptor beta chains drawn from one sample of a study of T cells in Graves' hyperthyroidism and ophthalmopathy. TCRdb reprocessed the multiplex PCR reads with MiXCR, giving one entry per CDR3 protein. The sample consists of fewer than 750,000 distinct CDR3 sequences, approximately 14% of them appearing once. Sequencing input: blood. These TCRs come from a woman aged 45-60 years with Graves' ophthalmopathy. CDR3s include the opening cysteine and the closing phenylalanine or tryptophan. Each record gives: CDR3 length, V gene, D gene, J gene, clone size, CDR3 protein, CDR3 DNA. The D gene is left open where the match is weak. For some rows the clone size is stated as once, few or many, or as a class when expanded; others skip it.

>15|TRBV7-9|.|TRBJ2-5|many
CASSLARHVQETQYF
TGTGCCAGCAGCTTAGCCCGACATGTCCAAGAGACCCAGTACTTC
>13|TRBV10-3|.|TRBJ2-7|.
CASRDRLYYEQYF
TGTGCCTCCAGGGACCGTCTTTACTACGAGCAGTACTTC
>16|TRBV28|TRBD1|TRBJ1-5|many
CASSFETGLGGQPQHF
TGTGCCAGCAGTTTCGAGACAGGGCTCGGCGGTCAGCCCCAGCATTTT
>13|TRBV29-1|.|TRBJ2-1|.
CSVVGGPTLFQFF
TGCAGCGTTGTTGGGGGCCCTACTTTATTCCAGTTCTTC
>14|TRBV28|.|TRBJ1-1|many
CASSLVGGAKEAFF
TGTGCCAGCAGTTTAGTTGGAGGGGCCAAGGAAGCTTTCTTT
>12|TRBV20-1|.|TRBJ2-5|many
CSASIVSETQYF
TGCAGTGCTAGTATAGTCAGCGAGACCCAGTACTTC
>14|TRBV7-8|.|TRBJ2-5|few
CASRIGSQGETQYF
TGTGCCAGCAGGATAGGGAGCCAGGGGGAGACCCAGTACTTC
>17|TRBV28|TRBD2|TRBJ2-5|few
CASSLGEGLAGEETQYF
TGTGCCAGCAGTTTGGGGGAGGGACTAGCGGGAGAAGAGACCCAGTACTTC
>16|TRBV7-2|TRBD2|TRBJ2-1|many
CASSSGTSGKKNEQFF
TGTGCCAGCAGCTCGGGGACTAGCGGAAAAAAGAATGAGCAGTTCTTC
>14|TRBV20-1|.|TRBJ2-3|many
CSARESGNVDTQYF
TGCAGTGCTAGAGAGTCGGGAAATGTTGATACGCAGTATTTT
>15|TRBV20-1|TRBD2|TRBJ2-1|.
CSVKAGAPSYNEQFF
TGCAGTGTCAAAGCGGGAGCTCCCTCCTACAATGAGCAGTTCTTC
>14|TRBV5-1|TRBD1|TRBJ2-7|few
CASRLGQTAYEQYF
TGCGCCAGCAGGTTGGGACAGACGGCCTACGAGCAGTACTTC
>11|TRBV6-2/TRBV6-3|.|TRBJ1-1|many
CASSWGLEAFF
TGTGCCAGCAGTTGGGGGCTTGAAGCTTTCTTT
>17|TRBV14|.|TRBJ2-1|few
CASSQELGLSSYNEQFF
TGTGCCAGCAGCCAAGAATTGGGCCTAAGCTCCTACAATGAGCAGTTCTTC
>16|TRBV7-3|.|TRBJ2-3|many
CASSPPPRGDADTQYF
TGTGCCAGCAGCCCACCACCCAGGGGTGACGCAGATACGCAGTATTTT
>16|TRBV9|TRBD2|TRBJ2-1|many
CASSVVISSGRNEQFF
TGTGCCAGCAGCGTAGTTATCTCTAGCGGGAGGAATGAGCAGTTCTTC
>15|TRBV6-1|.|TRBJ1-5|few
CASSTMGREGQPQHF
TGTGCCAGCAGTACAATGGGGAGGGAAGGGCAGCCCCAGCATTTT
>14|TRBV6-2/TRBV6-3|.|TRBJ2-3|few
CASRIGRNTDTQYF
TGTGCCAGCAGAATCGGTCGAAACACAGATACGCAGTATTTT
>16|TRBV5-1|TRBD2|TRBJ2-7|few
CASSRWASGVSYEQYF
TGCGCCAGCAGCCGCTGGGCTAGCGGAGTCTCCTACGAGCAGTACTTC
>14|TRBV12-3/TRBV12-4|.|TRBJ1-2|.
CASSASGTPSGYTF
TGTGCCAGCAGCGCCTCCGGGACGCCGTCCGGCTACACCTTC
>14|TRBV2|TRBD2|TRBJ2-3|many
CASRAGTSVDTQYF
TGTGCCAGCAGAGCCGGGACTAGCGTAGATACGCAGTATTTT
>13|TRBV20-1|.|TRBJ2-3|few
CSAPPAGTDTQYF
TGCAGTGCTCCCCCTGCGGGCACAGATACGCAGTATTTT
>11|TRBV6-1|.|TRBJ2-1|.
CASSHGYEQFF
TGTGCCAGCAGCCACGGGTATGAGCAGTTCTTC
>15|TRBV6-1|TRBD1|TRBJ2-7|many
CASRKGTGGFYEQYF
TGTGCCAGCAGGAAGGGGACAGGGGGCTTCTACGAGCAGTACTTC
>16|TRBV7-3|.|TRBJ2-1|many
CASSLTLSTAYNEQFF
TGTGCCAGCAGCTTAACTTTATCTACCGCCTACAATGAGCAGTTCTTC
>15|TRBV11-2|TRBD2|TRBJ2-7|many
CASSKTSGTTYEQYF
TGTGCCAGCAGCAAGACTAGCGGGACAACCTACGAGCAGTACTTC
>17|TRBV7-9|TRBD2|TRBJ2-7|.
CASSGDTSGRAGLEQYF
TGTGCCAGCAGCGGAGACACTAGCGGGAGGGCCGGGTTGGAGCAGTACTTC
>13|TRBV7-9|.|TRBJ1-1|many
CASTPDRDTEAFF
TGTGCCAGCACCCCCGACAGAGACACTGAAGCTTTCTTT
>16|TRBV15|.|TRBJ2-1|many
CATSRGGRRGNNEQFF
TGTGCCACCAGCCGAGGGGGGAGGAGGGGTAATAATGAGCAGTTCTTC
>13|TRBV20-1|TRBD2|TRBJ2-1|many
CSARSGRAYEQFF
TGCAGTGCTCGGAGCGGGAGGGCCTATGAGCAGTTCTTC
>15|TRBV7-2|TRBD1|TRBJ2-7|many
CASSLQTGGIYEQYF
TGTGCCAGCAGCCTTCAGACAGGGGGCATTTACGAGCAGTACTTC